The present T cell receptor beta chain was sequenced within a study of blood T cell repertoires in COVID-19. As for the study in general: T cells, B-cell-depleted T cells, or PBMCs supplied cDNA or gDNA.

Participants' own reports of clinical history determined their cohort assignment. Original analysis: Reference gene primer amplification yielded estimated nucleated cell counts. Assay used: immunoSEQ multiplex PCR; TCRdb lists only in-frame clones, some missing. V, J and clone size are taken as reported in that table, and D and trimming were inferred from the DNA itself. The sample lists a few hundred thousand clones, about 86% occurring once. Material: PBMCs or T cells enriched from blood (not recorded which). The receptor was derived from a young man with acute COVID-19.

The CDR3 loop reads CASSFDSGGETQYF. CDR3 DNA sequence: TGTGCCAGCAGCTTTGATAGCGGGGGGGAGACCCAGTACTTC. The chain has TRBV5-4 and TRBJ2-5, with TRBD2 identical over 10 bases. The CDR3 sequence is 14 residues long. The trim removed 2 bases at V and 5 bases at J, leaving 3 bases unmatched. Germline V gene data show CDR1 as SGHNT and CDR2 as YYREEE (reference sequence).